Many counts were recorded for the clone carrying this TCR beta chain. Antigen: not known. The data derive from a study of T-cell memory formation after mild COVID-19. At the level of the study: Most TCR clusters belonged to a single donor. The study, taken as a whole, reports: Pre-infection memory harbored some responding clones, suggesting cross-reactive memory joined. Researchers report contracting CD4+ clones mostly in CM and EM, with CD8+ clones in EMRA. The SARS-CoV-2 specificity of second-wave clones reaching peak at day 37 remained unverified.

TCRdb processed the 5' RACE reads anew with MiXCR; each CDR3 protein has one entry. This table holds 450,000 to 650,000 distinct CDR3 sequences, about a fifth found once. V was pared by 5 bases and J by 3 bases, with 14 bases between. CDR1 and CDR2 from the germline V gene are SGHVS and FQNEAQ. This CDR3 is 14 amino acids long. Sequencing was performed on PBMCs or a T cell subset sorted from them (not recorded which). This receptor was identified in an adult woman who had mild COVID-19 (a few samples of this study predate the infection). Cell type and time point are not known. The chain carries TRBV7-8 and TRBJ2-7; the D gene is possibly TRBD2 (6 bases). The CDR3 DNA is TGTGCCAGCAGCCTCGGAGGGCCGGGCTACGAGCAGTACTTC. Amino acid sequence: CASSLGGPGYEQYF.